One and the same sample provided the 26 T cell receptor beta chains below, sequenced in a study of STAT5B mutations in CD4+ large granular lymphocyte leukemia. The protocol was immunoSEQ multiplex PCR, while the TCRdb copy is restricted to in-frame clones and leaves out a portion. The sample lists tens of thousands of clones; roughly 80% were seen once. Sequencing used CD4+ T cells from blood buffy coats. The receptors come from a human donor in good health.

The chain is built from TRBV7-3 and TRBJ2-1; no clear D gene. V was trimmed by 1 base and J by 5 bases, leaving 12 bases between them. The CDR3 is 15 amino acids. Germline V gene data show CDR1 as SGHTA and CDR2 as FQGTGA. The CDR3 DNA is TGTGCCAGCAGCTTAATGAACTGGTCCGACAATGAGCAGTTCTTC. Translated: CASSLMNWSDNEQFF.

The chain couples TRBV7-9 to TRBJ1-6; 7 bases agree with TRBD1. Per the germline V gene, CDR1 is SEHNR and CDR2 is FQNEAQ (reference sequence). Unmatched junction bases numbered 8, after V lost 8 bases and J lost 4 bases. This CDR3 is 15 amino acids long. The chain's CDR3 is CASVRDRLYNSPLHF. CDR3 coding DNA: TGTGCCAGCGTCCGGGACAGATTGTATAATTCACCCCTCCACTTT.

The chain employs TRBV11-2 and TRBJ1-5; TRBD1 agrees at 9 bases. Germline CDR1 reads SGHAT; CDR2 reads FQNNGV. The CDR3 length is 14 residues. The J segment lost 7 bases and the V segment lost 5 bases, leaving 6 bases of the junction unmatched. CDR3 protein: CASSRTGEGQPQHF. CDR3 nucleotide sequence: TGTGCCAGCAGCAGGACAGGGGAAGGACAGCCCCAGCATTTT.

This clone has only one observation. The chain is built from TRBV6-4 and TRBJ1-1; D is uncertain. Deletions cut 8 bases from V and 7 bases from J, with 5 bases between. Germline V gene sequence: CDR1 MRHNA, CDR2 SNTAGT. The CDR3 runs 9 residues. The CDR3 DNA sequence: TGTGCCAGCCCTCGTGAAGCTTTCTTT. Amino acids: CASPREAFF.

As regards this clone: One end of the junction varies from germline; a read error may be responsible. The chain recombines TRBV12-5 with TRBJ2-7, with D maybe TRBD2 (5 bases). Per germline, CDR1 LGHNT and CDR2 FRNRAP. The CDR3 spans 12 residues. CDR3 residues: CASGSGSFEQYF. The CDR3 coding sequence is TGTGCTAGTGGTTCGGGATCCTTCGAGCAGTACTTC.

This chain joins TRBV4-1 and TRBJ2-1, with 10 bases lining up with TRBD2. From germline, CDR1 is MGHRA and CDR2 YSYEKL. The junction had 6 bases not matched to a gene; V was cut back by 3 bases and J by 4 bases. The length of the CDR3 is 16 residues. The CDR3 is CASSQGSGGAYNEQFF. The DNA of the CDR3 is TGCGCCAGCAGCCAGGGGAGCGGGGGGGCATACAATGAGCAGTTCTTC.

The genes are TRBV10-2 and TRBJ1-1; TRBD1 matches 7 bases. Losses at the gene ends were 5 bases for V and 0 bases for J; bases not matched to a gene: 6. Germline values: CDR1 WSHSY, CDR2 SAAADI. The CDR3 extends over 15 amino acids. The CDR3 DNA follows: TGCGCCAGCAGTTCAGAGGGGGCTGTGAACACTGAAGCTTTCTTT. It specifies CASSSEGAVNTEAFF.

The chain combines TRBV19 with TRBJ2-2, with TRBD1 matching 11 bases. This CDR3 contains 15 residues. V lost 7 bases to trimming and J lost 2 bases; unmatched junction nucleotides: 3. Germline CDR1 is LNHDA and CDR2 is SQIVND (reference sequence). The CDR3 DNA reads TGTGCCAGTATCCGGACAGGGGGCAACACCGGGGAGCTGTTTTTT. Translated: CASIRTGGNTGELFF.

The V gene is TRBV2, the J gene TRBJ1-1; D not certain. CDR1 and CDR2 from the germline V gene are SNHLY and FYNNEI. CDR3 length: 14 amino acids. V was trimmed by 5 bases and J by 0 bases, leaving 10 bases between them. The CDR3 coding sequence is TGTGCCAGCAGTTGGGTCCTTCTGAACACTGAAGCTTTCTTT. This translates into CASSWVLLNTEAFF.

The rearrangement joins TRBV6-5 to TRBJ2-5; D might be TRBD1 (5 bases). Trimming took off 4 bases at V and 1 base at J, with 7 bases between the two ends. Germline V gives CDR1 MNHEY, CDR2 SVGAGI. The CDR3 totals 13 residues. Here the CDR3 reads CASSLQVQETQYF. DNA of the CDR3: TGTGCCAGCAGTTTACAGGTCCAAGAGACCCAGTACTTC.

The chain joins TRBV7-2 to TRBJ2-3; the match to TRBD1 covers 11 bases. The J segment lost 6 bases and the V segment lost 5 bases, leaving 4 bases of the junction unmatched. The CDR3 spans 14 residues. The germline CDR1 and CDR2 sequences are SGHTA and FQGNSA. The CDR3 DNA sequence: TGTGCCAGCAGCCCGGACAGGGGGCGTGATACGCAGTATTTT. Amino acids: CASSPDRGRDTQYF.

CDR3 amino acids: CASSEGPGGRGYTF. In nucleotides, the CDR3 is TGTGCCAGCAGTGAAGGCCCAGGGGGACGGGGCTACACCTTC. V gene TRBV6-1 combines with J gene TRBJ1-2, with 7 bases matching TRBD1. The length of the CDR3 is 14 residues. V was clipped by 1 base and J by 8 bases; unmatched bases: 7. Germline lookup yields CDR1 MNHNS and CDR2 SASEGT.

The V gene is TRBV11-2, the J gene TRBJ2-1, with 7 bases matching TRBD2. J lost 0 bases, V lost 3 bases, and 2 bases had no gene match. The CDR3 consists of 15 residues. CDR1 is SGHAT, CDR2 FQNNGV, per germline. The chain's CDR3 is CASSFGLDSYNEQFF. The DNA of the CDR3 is TGTGCCAGCAGCTTCGGACTAGACTCCTACAATGAGCAGTTCTTC.

Here the CDR3 reads CASSPRTSGRTGELFF. CDR3 DNA sequence: TGTGCCAGCAGCCCCCGGACTAGCGGGAGGACCGGGGAGCTGTTTTTT. The rearrangement joins TRBV13 to TRBJ2-2; TRBD2 aligns across 14 bases. CDR3 length: 16 residues. Germline V CDR1 and CDR2: PRHDT, FYEKMQ (reference sequence). V lost 5 bases, J lost 5 bases, and 4 bases stayed unmatched.

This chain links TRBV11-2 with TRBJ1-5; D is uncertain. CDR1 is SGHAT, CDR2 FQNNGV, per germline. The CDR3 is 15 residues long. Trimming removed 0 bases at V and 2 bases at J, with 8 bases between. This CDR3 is CASSLDPGGNQPQHF. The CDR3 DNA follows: TGTGCCAGCAGCTTAGATCCCGGGGGCAATCAGCCCCAGCATTTT. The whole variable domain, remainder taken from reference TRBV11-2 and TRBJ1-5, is EAGVAQSPRYKIIEKRQSVAFWCNPISGHATLYWYQQILGQGPKLLIQFQNNGVVDDSQLPKDRFSAERLKGVDSTLKIQPAKLEDSAVYLCASSLDPGGNQPQHFGDGTRLSIL.

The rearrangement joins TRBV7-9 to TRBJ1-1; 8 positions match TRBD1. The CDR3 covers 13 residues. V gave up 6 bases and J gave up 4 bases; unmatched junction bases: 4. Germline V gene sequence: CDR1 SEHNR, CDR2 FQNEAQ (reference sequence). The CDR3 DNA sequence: TGTGCCAGCAGACAAACAGGGGGCACTGAAGCTTTCTTT. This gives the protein CASRQTGGTEAFF. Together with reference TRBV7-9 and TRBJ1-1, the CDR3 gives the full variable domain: DTGVSQNPRHKITKRGQNVTFRCDPISEHNRLYWYRQTLGQGPEFLTYFQNEAQLEKSRLLSDRFSAERPKGSFSTLEIQRTEQGDSAMYLCASRQTGGTEAFFGQGTRLTVV.

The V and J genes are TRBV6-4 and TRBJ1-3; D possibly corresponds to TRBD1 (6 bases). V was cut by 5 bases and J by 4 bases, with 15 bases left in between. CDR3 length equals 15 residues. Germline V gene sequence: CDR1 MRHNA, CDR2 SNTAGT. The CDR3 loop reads CASSQGIGRGNTIYF. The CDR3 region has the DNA TGTGCCAGCAGTCAGGGGATCGGTCGGGGAAACACCATATATTTT.

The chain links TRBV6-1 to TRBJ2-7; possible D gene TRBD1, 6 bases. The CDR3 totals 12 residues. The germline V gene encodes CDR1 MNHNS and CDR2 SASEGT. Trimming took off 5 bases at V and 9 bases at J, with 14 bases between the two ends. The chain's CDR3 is CASSIQGVGQYF. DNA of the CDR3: TGTGCCAGCAGTATACAGGGAGTAGGGCAGTACTTC.

CDR3 residues: CASSVDRTGGYEQYF. As DNA, the CDR3 is TGCGCCAGCAGCGTAGACCGGACAGGGGGCTACGAGCAGTACTTC. The chain has TRBV5-1 and TRBJ2-7; 10 bases are shared with TRBD1. V shed 4 bases, J shed 3 bases, and the junction held 7 bases outside the gene matches. This CDR3 comprises 15 residues. Germline assignment: CDR1 SGHRS and CDR2 YFSETQ. Supplemented by reference TRBV5-1 and TRBJ2-7, the full variable domain reads KAGVTQTPRYLIKTRGQQVTLSCSPISGHRSVSWYQQTPGQGLQFLFEYFSETQRNKGNFPGRFSGRQFSNSRSEMNVSTLELGDSALYLCASSVDRTGGYEQYFGPGTRLTVT.

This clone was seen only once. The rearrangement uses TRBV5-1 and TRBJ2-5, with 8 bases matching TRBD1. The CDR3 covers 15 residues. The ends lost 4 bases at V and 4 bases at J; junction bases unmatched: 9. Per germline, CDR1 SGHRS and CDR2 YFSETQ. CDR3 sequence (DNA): TGCGCCAGCAGCCCGGGACAGGTGGGGGGAGAGACCCAGTACTTC. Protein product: CASSPGQVGGETQYF.

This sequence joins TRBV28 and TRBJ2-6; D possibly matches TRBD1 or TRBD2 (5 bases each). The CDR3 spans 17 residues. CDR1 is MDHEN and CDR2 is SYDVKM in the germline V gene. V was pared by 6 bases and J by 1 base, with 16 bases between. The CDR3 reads CASSSTRWGSGANVLTF. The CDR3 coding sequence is TGTGCCAGCAGCAGCACGAGGTGGGGGTCTGGGGCCAACGTCCTGACTTTC.

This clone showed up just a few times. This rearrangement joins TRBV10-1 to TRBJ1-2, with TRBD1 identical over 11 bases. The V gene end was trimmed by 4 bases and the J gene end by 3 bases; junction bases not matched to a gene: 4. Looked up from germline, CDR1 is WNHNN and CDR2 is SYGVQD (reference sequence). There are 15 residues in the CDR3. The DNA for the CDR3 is TGCGCCAGCAGTGCCGGACAGGGGGCGGACTATGGCTACACCTTC. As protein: CASSAGQGADYGYTF.

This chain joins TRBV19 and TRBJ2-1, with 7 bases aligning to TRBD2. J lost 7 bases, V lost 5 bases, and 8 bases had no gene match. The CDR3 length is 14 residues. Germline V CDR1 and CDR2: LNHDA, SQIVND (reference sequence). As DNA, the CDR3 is TGTGCCAGTAGTCGCCGTCGGGGGGAAAATGAGCAGTTCTTC. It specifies CASSRRRGENEQFF.

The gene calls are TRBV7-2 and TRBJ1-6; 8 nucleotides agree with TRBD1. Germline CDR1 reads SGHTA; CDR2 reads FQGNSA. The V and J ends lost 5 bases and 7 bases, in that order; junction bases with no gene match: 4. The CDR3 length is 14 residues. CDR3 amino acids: CASSQWTGNSPLHF. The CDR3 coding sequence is TGTGCCAGCAGCCAATGGACAGGGAATTCACCCCTCCACTTT.

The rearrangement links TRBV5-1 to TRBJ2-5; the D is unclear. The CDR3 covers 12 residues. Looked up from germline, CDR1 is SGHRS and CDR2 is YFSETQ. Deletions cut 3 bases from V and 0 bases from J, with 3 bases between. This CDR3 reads CASSSYQETQYF. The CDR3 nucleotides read TGCGCCAGCAGCTCGTACCAAGAGACCCAGTACTTC.

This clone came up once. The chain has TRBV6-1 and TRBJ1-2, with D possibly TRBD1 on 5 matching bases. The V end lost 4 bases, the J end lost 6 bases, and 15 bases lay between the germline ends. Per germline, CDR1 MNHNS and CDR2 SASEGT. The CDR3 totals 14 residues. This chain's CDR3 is CASSALTVPHGYTF. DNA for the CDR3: TGTGCCAGCAGTGCACTGACAGTTCCCCATGGCTACACCTTC.